This T cell receptor beta chain comes out of a study of blood T cell repertoires in COVID-19. Per the study methods: The authors estimated nucleated cell counts from reference gene primer amplification. TCRdb's copy holds only in-frame clones and misses some; the assay was immunoSEQ multiplex PCR. From that table come the V and J calls and clone size; the DNA was used to work out D and trimming. The sample holds some 83,000 clones; roughly 70% are singletons and the top ten take approximately 15%. The germline V gene encodes CDR1 MGHDK and CDR2 SYGVNS. V lost 3 bases and J lost 5; bases outside the gene matches: 5. The CDR3 extends over 15 amino acids.

This chain uses TRBV25-1 with TRBJ2-3, with 10 bases matching TRBD1. Specimen: peripheral blood. The sequence came from a woman older than 75 with acute or convalescent COVID-19. The CDR3 DNA follows: TGTGCCAGCAGTGACCCGGGACAGGGGATAGATACGCAGTATTTT. As protein: CASSDPGQGIDTQYF.